These 22 T cell receptor beta chains share one sample of origin, sequenced in a study of T cell responses to AZD1222 COVID-19 vaccine. Profiled with immunoSEQ multiplex PCR; TCRdb holds only in-frame clones, not every one. Of under 150,000 clones listed, 93% were seen once; the top ten hold about 1.9%. Sequencing was performed on peripheral blood, taken on day 0 of AZD1222 vaccination. All receptors come from an adult in good health.

The V and J genes are TRBV19 and TRBJ2-7, with 8 bases matching TRBD1. The CDR3 loop spans 13 amino acids. The ends lost 4 bases at V and 3 bases at J; junction bases unmatched: 2. Germline V CDR1 and CDR2: LNHDA, SQIVND (reference sequence). This chain's CDR3 is CASSTGQGYEQYF. The DNA of the CDR3 is TGTGCCAGTAGTACCGGACAGGGCTACGAGCAGTACTTC.

On this clone: At the DNA level, this CDR3 is encoded by other sequences in the same sample as well. The chain combines TRBV5-1 with TRBJ1-6; D gene ambiguous. The germline V gene encodes CDR1 SGHRS and CDR2 YFSETQ. The CDR3 is 13 amino acids. V lost 0 bases, J lost 7 bases, and 5 bases lay in between. CDR3 in amino acids: CASSLDRNSPLHF. CDR3 nucleotide sequence: TGCGCCAGCAGCTTGGATAGGAATTCACCCCTCCACTTT. The variable domain in full, completed from reference TRBV5-1 and TRBJ1-6, reads KAGVTQTPRYLIKTRGQQVTLSCSPISGHRSVSWYQQTPGQGLQFLFEYFSETQRNKGNFPGRFSGRQFSNSRSEMNVSTLELGDSALYLCASSLDRNSPLHFGNGTRLTVT.

This clone was counted only a few times. The V gene is TRBV11-3, the J gene TRBJ2-1, with 9 bases aligning to TRBD2. Germline V gives CDR1 SGHNT, CDR2 YENEEA. This CDR3 region has 14 residues. Trimming took 0 bases from V and 8 from J; bases not matched to a gene: 2. The CDR3 region has the DNA TGTGCCAGCAGCTTAGATCCTAGCGGGGATGAGCAGTTCTTC. It is translated as CASSLDPSGDEQFF.

The chain carries TRBV18 and TRBJ1-4; 8 nucleotides agree with TRBD1. In germline, CDR1 is KGHSH, CDR2 LQKENI. The CDR3 is 14 residues long. J was trimmed by 8 bases and V by 3 bases; bases with no gene match: 5. The CDR3 DNA follows: TGTGCCAGCTCACCCGGGACAGGACCAGAAAAACTGTTTTTT. Its translation is CASSPGTGPEKLFF. Drawing the rest from reference TRBV18 and TRBJ1-4, the complete variable domain is NAGVMQNPRHLVRRRGQEARLRCSPMKGHSHVYWYRQLPEEGLKFMVYLQKENIIDESGMPKERFSAEFPKEGPSILRIQQVVRGDSAAYFCASSPGTGPEKLFFGSGTQLSVL.

This chain joins TRBV6-6 and TRBJ2-1; 11 bases match TRBD2. This CDR3 spans 17 amino acids. Germline trimming cut 5 bases from V and 0 bases from J; bases unmatched to any gene: 6. Germline V gene sequence: CDR1 MNHNY, CDR2 SVGAGI (reference sequence). The CDR3 bases are TGTGCCAGCAGTCCAACTAGCGGGGGAAGCTCCTACAATGAGCAGTTCTTC. Its protein is CASSPTSGGSSYNEQFF.

The V gene is TRBV3-1 (or the pseudogene TRBV3-2), the J gene TRBJ2-6; TRBD2 is a possible D gene (6 bases). Trimming cost V 1 base and J 2 bases, with 6 bases left between them. The CDR3 length is 15 residues. Germline CDR1 reads LGHDT; CDR2 reads YNNKEL (reference sequence). CDR3 sequence (DNA): TGTGCCAGCAGCCAAGGACTAGCTGGGGCCAACGTCCTGACTTTC. Protein: CASSQGLAGANVLTF.

J is TRBJ1-1 and V is TRBV5-6, with a weak D call TRBD1 (5 bases). The germline V gene has CDR1 SGHDT and CDR2 YYEEEE. This CDR3 contains 15 residues. The ends were cut back, 4 bases at V and 6 bases at J, with 19 bases in the middle. DNA of the CDR3: TGTGCCAGCAGCCCCATGTACGGGGGTCAGGCTGAAGCTTTCTTT. This encodes CASSPMYGGQAEAFF.

This chain joins TRBV3-1 (or the pseudogene TRBV3-2) and TRBJ1-5, with D maybe TRBD1 (5 bases). CDR1 and CDR2 from the germline V gene are LGHDT and YNNKEL (reference sequence). Trimming stripped 4 bases from V and 4 bases from J, with 11 bases between. The CDR3 has 14 residues. CDR3 nucleotides: TGTGCCAGCAGCCCACAGGTTAATAATCAGCCCCAGCATTTT. Its protein is CASSPQVNNQPQHF.

The gene calls are TRBV11-1 and TRBJ2-7; D unresolved. CDR3 length equals 13 residues. CDR1 and CDR2 (germline): SGHAT, FQDESV (reference sequence). Trimming removed 8 bases from V and 5 bases from J, with 16 bases in between. CDR3 residues: CASQRPESHEQYF. The CDR3 DNA sequence: TGTGCCAGCCAAAGGCCCGAGAGTCACGAGCAGTACTTC. The full variable domain, rest sourced from reference TRBV11-1 and TRBJ2-7, is EAEVAQSPRYKITEKSQAVAFWCDPISGHATLYWYRQILGQGPELLVQFQDESVVDDSQLPKDRFSAERLKGVDSTLKIQPAELGDSAMYLCASQRPESHEQYFGPGTRLTVT.

The V call is TRBV6-5, the J call TRBJ2-3; D possibly corresponds to TRBD1 (5 bases). The CDR3 sequence is 13 residues long. From germline, CDR1 is MNHEY and CDR2 SVGAGI. V lost 5 bases to trimming and J lost 4 bases, with 10 bases between them. CDR3: CASSSLGPDTQYF. CDR3 nucleotides: TGTGCCAGCAGTAGCTTGGGGCCAGATACGCAGTATTTT.

The rearrangement links TRBV6-6 to TRBJ1-5, with D unresolved. The CDR3 totals 13 residues. V was cut by 0 bases and J by 7 bases, with 7 bases left in between. The germline CDR1 and CDR2 sequences are MNHNY and SVGAGI (reference sequence). The CDR3 here is CASSYSWGQPQHF. DNA for the CDR3: TGTGCCAGCAGTTACTCATGGGGACAGCCCCAGCATTTT.

This chain connects TRBV5-5 to TRBJ1-6, with a possible D match to TRBD1 (5 bases). The germline V gene encodes CDR1 SGHKS and CDR2 YYEKEE (reference sequence). The V end lost 2 bases, the J end lost 0 bases, and 12 bases lay between the germline ends. The CDR3 totals 17 residues. This CDR3 is CASSFYLGGSYNSPLHF. CDR3 coding DNA: TGTGCCAGCAGCTTTTATTTGGGGGGCTCCTATAATTCACCCCTCCACTTT.

This clone was recorded once. This sequence joins TRBV10-1 and TRBJ2-1, with 8 bases matching TRBD2. Germline CDR1 and CDR2: WNHNN and SYGVQD (reference sequence). V lost 0 bases to trimming and J lost 9 bases; unmatched junction nucleotides: 7. The CDR3 length is 15 residues. CDR3 protein: CASSESKAGAGEQFF. The CDR3 DNA reads as TGCGCCAGCAGTGAGTCTAAAGCGGGAGCTGGTGAGCAGTTCTTC.

The rearrangement uses TRBV27 and TRBJ1-1, with no clear D. V lost 2 bases and J lost 6, with 13 bases in between. Germline V gene lookup returns CDR1 MNHEY and CDR2 SMNVEV (reference sequence). The CDR3 is 14 amino acids. The CDR3 coding sequence is TGTGCCAGCAGTTTACTTTACAAAGTTTCTGAAGCTTTCTTT. Translation: CASSLLYKVSEAFF.

The J gene is TRBJ2-1, the V gene TRBV9; TRBD2 matches at 11 bases. J gave up 6 bases and V 4 bases, and 9 bases lay outside the gene matches. The CDR3 covers 16 residues. Per the germline V gene, CDR1 is SGDLS and CDR2 is YYNGEE. CDR3 bases: TGTGCCAGCAGCCCACTAGCGGGAGAGGTCTCCAATGAGCAGTTCTTC. As protein: CASSPLAGEVSNEQFF.

The rearrangement uses TRBV29-1 and TRBJ2-1; 15 bases line up with TRBD2. J lost 6 bases, V lost 7 bases, and 10 bases had no gene match. The length of the CDR3 is 16 residues. Germline V lookup: CDR1 SQVTM, CDR2 ANQGSEA. CDR3 residues: CSAAGLAGGRVNEQFF. In DNA, the CDR3 is TGCAGCGCCGCTGGACTAGCGGGAGGGCGAGTCAATGAGCAGTTCTTC.

The chain combines TRBV4-2 with TRBJ2-2; no firm D call. Germline-derived CDR1 and CDR2 are LGHNA and YNFKEQ. V shed 0 bases and J shed 9 bases, with 5 bases lying between them. The CDR3 runs to 12 residues. The CDR3, as DNA: TGTGCCAGCAGCCAAGATCAGAGGGAGCTGTTTTTT. This translates into CASSQDQRELFF.

A single count supports this clone. This chain joins TRBV5-4 and TRBJ2-5; 7 nucleotides line up with TRBD2. V was clipped by 0 bases and J by 5 bases; unmatched bases: 7. Germline V gene sequence: CDR1 SGHNT, CDR2 YYREEE (reference sequence). This CDR3 is built from 15 residues. The CDR3 reads CASSLGGGSGETQYF. As DNA, the CDR3 is TGTGCCAGCAGCTTGGGAGGCGGGAGCGGGGAGACCCAGTACTTC.

The table lists this clone with a few counts. V is TRBV5-1 and J is TRBJ2-1, with TRBD2 matching 10 bases. Germline assignment: CDR1 SGHRS and CDR2 YFSETQ. CDR3 length equals 17 residues. Trimming removed 0 bases from V and 2 bases from J; junction bases left unmatched: 5. The CDR3 loop reads CASSLDGAGGAYNEQFF. The DNA for the CDR3 is TGCGCCAGCAGCTTGGATGGAGCGGGAGGGGCCTACAATGAGCAGTTCTTC. Full variable domain (rest looked up from reference TRBV5-1 and TRBJ2-1): KAGVTQTPRYLIKTRGQQVTLSCSPISGHRSVSWYQQTPGQGLQFLFEYFSETQRNKGNFPGRFSGRQFSNSRSEMNVSTLELGDSALYLCASSLDGAGGAYNEQFFGPGTRLTVL.

The genes are TRBV11-2 and TRBJ2-1; 11 bases align to TRBD2. This CDR3 comprises 15 residues. J lost 5 bases, V lost 5 bases, and 5 bases had no gene match. Germline values: CDR1 SGHAT, CDR2 FQNNGV. This CDR3 reads CASSQGLAEHNEQFF. The CDR3 nucleotides read TGTGCCAGCAGCCAGGGACTAGCGGAACACAATGAGCAGTTCTTC. Full variable domain (remainder filled in from reference TRBV11-2 and TRBJ2-1): EAGVAQSPRYKIIEKRQSVAFWCNPISGHATLYWYQQILGQGPKLLIQFQNNGVVDDSQLPKDRFSAERLKGVDSTLKIQPAKLEDSAVYLCASSQGLAEHNEQFFGPGTRLTVL.

The V gene is TRBV18, the J gene TRBJ1-6, with D perhaps TRBD1 (6 bases). Trimming left V 2 bases short and J 7 bases short, with 12 bases between. The germline V gene has CDR1 KGHSH and CDR2 LQKENI. This CDR3 has 15 amino acids. The CDR3 here is CASSPMAGVNSPLHF. CDR3 bases: TGTGCCAGCTCACCAATGGCAGGGGTGAATTCACCCCTCCACTTT. Combining the CDR3 with reference TRBV18 and TRBJ1-6 gives the whole variable domain NAGVMQNPRHLVRRRGQEARLRCSPMKGHSHVYWYRQLPEEGLKFMVYLQKENIIDESGMPKERFSAEFPKEGPSILRIQQVVRGDSAAYFCASSPMAGVNSPLHFGNGTRLTVT.

CDR3 in amino acids: CASSMIEDTSSYEQYF. CDR3 bases: TGTGCCAGTAGTATGATAGAAGACACGAGCTCCTACGAGCAGTACTTC. The rearrangement links TRBV19 to TRBJ2-7; D gene uncertain. Germline CDR1 is LNHDA and CDR2 is SQIVND (reference sequence). Trimming shortened V by 3 bases and J by 0 bases, and 15 bases separated the two germline ends. The CDR3 covers 16 residues.